This T cell receptor (beta chain) is drawn from a study of chemoradiotherapy in HPV16-positive cancers. Overall study: Functional T-cell assays on a couple of HPV16-positive patients' cells defined candidate HPV-specific clones and common TCR motifs.

CDR1 and CDR2 (germline): MDHEN, SYDVKM. The CDR3 is 15 amino acids. V was clipped by 5 bases and J by 7 bases; unmatched bases: 9. Study observations and caveats: Functional assays defining HPV-specific T cells used only a couple of HPV16-positive patients. Non-HPV-specific T cells did not expand in tumors during treatment, whereas candidate HPV-specific clones and E7-related motifs did.

This clone was recorded once. Its cognate antigen is unknown. TCRdb keeps only in-frame clones here, not all; method: immunoSEQ multiplex PCR. The repertoire consists of about 2,300 clones, with approximately 89% occurring once and the leading ten covering 3% to 3.5%. Repertoires were sampled repeatedly during chemoradiotherapy. This receptor was identified in a human donor with HPV-associated anogenital cancer. Sequenced here: tumor tissue, sampled from a patient who underwent chemoradiotherapy. V and J are TRBV28 and TRBJ2-4, with 9 nucleotides matching TRBD1. The CDR3 loop is CASSPGGTGRNIQYF. The CDR3 DNA is TGTGCCAGCAGTCCAGGGGGGACAGGGCGGAACATTCAGTACTTC.